The 28 T cell receptor beta chains listed next were all sequenced from one sample in a study of blood T cell repertoires in COVID-19. The method was immunoSEQ multiplex PCR; TCRdb's version includes in-frame clones alone and lacks a portion of them. The table has about 410,000 clones, approximately 91% seen once. Sequenced input: peripheral blood. The receptor set was obtained from a woman in her 40s with COVID-19, enrolled during active disease.

This clone occurred once. J is TRBJ1-6 and V is TRBV18; D might be TRBD1 (5 bases). V was trimmed by 1 base and J by 1 base, leaving 5 bases between them. The CDR3 extends over 15 amino acids. Germline loops: CDR1 KGHSH, CDR2 LQKENI. The CDR3 coding sequence is TGTGCCAGCTCACCACAGGGGTCCTATAATTCACCCCTCCACTTT. It translates to CASSPQGSYNSPLHF.

The V gene is TRBV7-3, the J gene TRBJ2-2, with TRBD1 matching over 9 bases. V lost 2 bases and J lost 1; bases outside the gene matches: 2. This CDR3 has 16 amino acids. Germline V lookup: CDR1 SGHTA, CDR2 FQGTGA. The CDR3 region is CASSLLDRGNTGELFF. The CDR3, as DNA: TGTGCCAGCAGCTTACTGGACAGGGGGAACACCGGGGAGCTGTTTTTT.

V gene TRBV4-1 combines with J gene TRBJ2-7; 9 bases match TRBD2. CDR3 size: 14 residues. V lost 4 bases to trimming and J lost 7 bases; unmatched junction nucleotides: 8. Germline values: CDR1 MGHRA, CDR2 YSYEKL. The CDR3 sequence: CASSPGTSLREQYF. Here the CDR3 DNA reads TGCGCCAGCAGCCCCGGGACTAGCCTTCGGGAGCAGTACTTC.

The chain couples TRBV4-3 to TRBJ1-3; D is unclear. V shed 5 bases and J shed 3 bases, with 8 bases lying between them. The germline gives CDR1 LGHNA, CDR2 YSLEER. This CDR3 is built from 13 residues. The chain's CDR3 is CASSSTVGNTIYF. For the CDR3, the DNA is TGCGCCAGCAGCTCCACGGTTGGAAACACCATATATTTT.

The chain joins TRBV27 to TRBJ2-7, with D possibly matching TRBD1 (6 bases). This CDR3 is built from 15 residues. Germline CDR1 reads MNHEY; CDR2 reads SMNVEV (reference sequence). Trimming took off 5 bases at V and 2 bases at J, with 16 bases between the two ends. This chain's CDR3 is CASSPNRELPYEQYF. The CDR3 nucleotides are TGTGCCAGCAGTCCTAACAGGGAGCTTCCCTACGAGCAGTACTTC.

This chain links TRBV6-2 or TRBV6-3 with TRBJ2-1, with D possibly matching TRBD2 (6 bases). CDR3 length equals 16 residues. The germline V gene encodes CDR1 MNHEY and CDR2 SVGEGT. Trimming shortened V by 2 bases and J by 1 base, and 12 bases separated the two germline ends. In DNA form, the CDR3 reads TGTGCCAGCAGTTACCGGTCAGGGAGGTCCTACAATGAGCAGTTCTTC. It translates to CASSYRSGRSYNEQFF.

This CDR3 reads CASSPTLRERISGELFF. In DNA, the CDR3 is TGCGCCAGCAGTCCTACTTTGCGGGAGAGGATCAGCGGGGAGCTGTTTTTT. V is TRBV5-1 and J is TRBJ2-2, with 7 bases fitting TRBD2. Germline CDR1 is SGHRS and CDR2 is YFSETQ. The CDR3 runs to 17 residues. The junction had 17 bases not matched to a gene; V was cut back by 5 bases and J by 7 bases. Filled out from reference TRBV5-1 and TRBJ2-2, the complete variable domain reads KAGVTQTPRYLIKTRGQQVTLSCSPISGHRSVSWYQQTPGQGLQFLFEYFSETQRNKGNFPGRFSGRQFSNSRSEMNVSTLELGDSALYLCASSPTLRERISGELFFGEGSRLTVL.

The CDR3 coding sequence is TGCGCCAGCAGCCAAGATGCGGACAGGGGGAGACCTGATAATTCACCCCTCCACTTT. Translating it yields CASSQDADRGRPDNSPLHF. The rearrangement links TRBV4-3 to TRBJ1-6; 10 nucleotides match TRBD1. The CDR3 totals 19 residues. Germline lookup yields CDR1 LGHNA and CDR2 YSLEER. V lost 0 bases and J lost 5; bases outside the gene matches: 10.

This chain uses TRBV4-1 with TRBJ2-3; TRBD2 aligns across 8 bases. CDR1 and CDR2 from the germline V gene are MGHRA and YSYEKL. J lost 2 bases, V lost 0 bases, and 7 bases had no gene match. This CDR3 region has 17 residues. DNA for the CDR3: TGCGCCAGCAGCCAAGAGGCACTAGCGGTTTTCACAGATACGCAGTATTTT. Protein sequence: CASSQEALAVFTDTQYF.

The chain has TRBV6-2 or TRBV6-3 and TRBJ2-1; 8 bases fit TRBD1. CDR1 and CDR2 from the germline V gene are MNHEY and SVGEGT. There are 18 residues in the CDR3. V trimming: 0 bases; J trimming: 0 bases; junction bases outside the gene matches: 7. The CDR3 region has the DNA TGTGCCAGCAGTTACTCCCCGGGACAGGATGACTCCTACAATGAGCAGTTCTTC. Its protein is CASSYSPGQDDSYNEQFF.

The chain employs TRBV6-5 and TRBJ2-3; 8 nucleotides line up with TRBD2. Trimming removed 10 bases from V and 0 bases from J; junction bases left unmatched: 6. Germline-derived CDR1 and CDR2 are MNHEY and SVGAGI. The CDR3 totals 14 residues. DNA of the CDR3: TGTGCCACGACTAGCGCAACTAGCACAGATACGCAGTATTTT. Amino acids: CATTSATSTDTQYF.

The chain is built from TRBV30 and TRBJ1-1, with TRBD1 identical over 7 bases. The V gene's germline CDR1 is GTSNPN and CDR2 SVGIG (reference sequence). The CDR3 covers 14 residues. Losses at the gene ends were 6 bases for V and 11 bases for J; bases not matched to a gene: 18. The CDR3 is CACDPNGISRGAFF. The CDR3 bases are TGTGCCTGTGACCCAAACGGGATCTCCAGGGGGGCTTTCTTT.

This clone has a single count. The chain carries TRBV29-1 and TRBJ1-4; 8 positions agree with TRBD1. The V gene's germline CDR1 is SQVTM and CDR2 ANQGSEA. V dropped 3 bases and J dropped 14; count of bases not matched to a gene: 11. CDR3 length: 13 amino acids. The CDR3 region is CSVDEGQGSLLFF. CDR3 DNA sequence: TGCAGCGTTGACGAAGGACAGGGCTCTTTGCTGTTTTTT.

The gene calls are TRBV7-9 and TRBJ1-5; D gene uncertain. V was cut by 1 base and J by 3 bases, with 13 bases left in between. The CDR3 spans 16 residues. The germline gives CDR1 SEHNR, CDR2 FQNEAQ (reference sequence). CDR3 amino acids: CASSLVADRPNQPQHF. CDR3 in DNA: TGTGCCAGCAGCTTAGTAGCGGACCGACCCAATCAGCCCCAGCATTTT.

The chain uses TRBV7-9 and TRBJ2-7, with TRBD2 as a possible D gene (7 bases). V was cut by 5 bases and J by 1 base, with 18 bases left in between. Germline V gene data show CDR1 as SEHNR and CDR2 as FQNEAQ (reference sequence). The CDR3 sequence is 16 residues long. The CDR3 reads CASSTRGGRRSYEQYF. Here the CDR3 DNA reads TGTGCCAGCAGCACAAGGGGGGGGCGCAGATCCTACGAGCAGTACTTC.

The gene calls are TRBV4-3 and TRBJ1-2; no clear D gene. The germline CDR1 and CDR2 sequences are LGHNA and YSLEER. The V gene lost 0 bases and the J gene lost 6 bases, with 17 bases spanning the gap. This CDR3 is 16 amino acids long. The CDR3 bases are TGCGCCAGCAGCCAAGATTATGAGGGAAGGGATGATGGCTACACCTTC. Encoded protein: CASSQDYEGRDDGYTF.

The chain is built from TRBV5-4 and TRBJ1-1; 7 bases line up with TRBD1. This CDR3 is 15 amino acids long. Germline V CDR1 and CDR2: SGHNT, YYREEE (reference sequence). The V gene end was trimmed by 2 bases and the J gene end by 1 base; junction bases not matched to a gene: 5. The CDR3 region is CASSLGGERNTEAFF. The CDR3 bases are TGTGCCAGCAGCTTAGGGGGCGAACGGAACACTGAAGCTTTCTTT.

The chain links TRBV6-2 or TRBV6-3 to TRBJ1-1; a possible D gene is TRBD1 (6 bases). This CDR3 contains 15 residues. The germline CDR1 and CDR2 sequences are MNHEY and SVGEGT. Trimming removed 0 bases at V and 6 bases at J, with 14 bases between. In nucleotides, the CDR3 is TGTGCCAGCAGTTACTCGAAGGCAGGGGCATCTGAAGCTTTCTTT. Translation gives CASSYSKAGASEAFF.

The V gene is TRBV5-6, the J gene TRBJ1-6; TRBD1 might be the D (5 bases). There are 15 residues in the CDR3. Looked up from germline, CDR1 is SGHDT and CDR2 is YYEEEE. The germline V and J ends were trimmed by 0 bases and 10 bases, with 14 bases remaining between them. The CDR3 DNA reads TGTGCCAGCAGCTTGGCCGGGGGAACGGGCTCACCCCTCCACTTT. This codes for CASSLAGGTGSPLHF.

The J gene is TRBJ1-4, the V gene TRBV29-1; unclear D gene. V gave up 7 bases and J gave up 6 bases, with 12 bases separating them. Germline CDR1 is SQVTM and CDR2 is ANQGSEA. CDR3 length: 12 residues. CDR3 residues: CSALTIDEKLFF. DNA of the CDR3: TGCAGCGCCCTTACGATAGATGAAAAACTGTTTTTT.

The rearrangement uses TRBV14 and TRBJ1-5; 8 nucleotides align to TRBD1. With V trimmed by 4 bases and J by 3 bases, 8 bases remained unmatched. Germline V CDR1 and CDR2: SGHDN, FVKESK. This CDR3 contains 16 residues. CDR3 sequence: CASSPGQGTYNQPQHF. In DNA, the CDR3 is TGTGCCAGCAGCCCAGGACAGGGAACTTACAATCAGCCCCAGCATTTT.

This rearrangement joins TRBV5-1 to TRBJ1-5; TRBD1 matches 8 bases. Germline lookup yields CDR1 SGHRS and CDR2 YFSETQ. J was trimmed by 4 bases and V by 3 bases; bases with no gene match: 6. The CDR3 sequence is 15 residues long. In DNA form, the CDR3 reads TGCGCCAGCAGCTGGGGGACAGGCGCTAATCAGCCCCAGCATTTT. This gives the protein CASSWGTGANQPQHF.

Only one count was recorded for this clone. The gene calls are TRBV11-2 and TRBJ2-5, with 8 bases aligning to TRBD2. V shed 5 bases, J shed 1 base, and the junction held 12 bases outside the gene matches. Germline V gene lookup returns CDR1 SGHAT and CDR2 FQNNGV. The CDR3 is 17 amino acids. CDR3 nucleotide sequence: TGTGCCAGCAGCCGGAATGAAAGGGCGGGGGGCCAAGAGACCCAGTACTTC. The encoded protein is CASSRNERAGGQETQYF.

The chain carries TRBV4-1 and TRBJ1-2, with D perhaps TRBD1 (5 bases). The CDR3 covers 14 residues. Germline V gives CDR1 MGHRA, CDR2 YSYEKL. Trimming shortened V by 6 bases and J by 8 bases, and 19 bases separated the two germline ends. The CDR3 coding sequence is TGCGCCAGCAGTGCACAGGAATCCCTGAGGGGCTACACCTTC. Translating gives CASSAQESLRGYTF.

This chain connects TRBV15 to TRBJ1-1, with D hard to call. V lost 6 bases and J 3 bases, leaving 14 bases between the germline ends. The CDR3 spans 14 residues. CDR1 and CDR2 (germline): LNHNV, YYDKDF (reference sequence). CDR3 coding DNA: TGTGCCACCAGTGTAGTGTCCGCGGACACTGAAGCTTTCTTT. It translates to CATSVVSADTEAFF.

CDR3 DNA: TGTGCTAGTGGTTCTCCCCCCCGCTATGGCTACACCTTC. This translates into CASGSPPRYGYTF. This chain connects TRBV12-5 to TRBJ1-2; no firm D call. Trimming pared 4 bases from V and 4 bases from J, leaving 10 bases between. Germline V gene data show CDR1 as LGHNT and CDR2 as FRNRAP. The CDR3 contains 13 residues. Looking up the rest from reference TRBV12-5 and TRBJ1-2 gives the full variable domain: DARVTQTPRHKVTEMGQEVTMRCQPILGHNTVFWYRQTMMQGLELLAYFRNRAPLDDSGMPKDRFSAEMPDATLATLKIQPSEPRDSAVYFCASGSPPRYGYTFGSGTRLTVV.

V and J are TRBV10-3 and TRBJ1-5; D gene unclear. CDR1 is ENHRY and CDR2 is SYGVKD in the germline V gene. The V gene lost 9 bases and the J gene lost 0 bases, with 9 bases spanning the gap. The CDR3 is made up of 13 amino acids. The CDR3 region is CAIRAGSNQPQHF. CDR3 nucleotides: TGTGCCATTCGTGCGGGTAGCAATCAGCCCCAGCATTTT.

The chain uses TRBV7-3 and TRBJ2-3; 10 bases match TRBD1. J gave up 6 bases and V 4 bases, and 7 bases lay outside the gene matches. The CDR3 runs 15 residues. Per germline, CDR1 SGHTA and CDR2 FQGTGA. The CDR3 DNA follows: TGTGCCAGCAGCTCCCGGGACAGGGGATCCGATACGCAGTATTTT. It codes for CASSSRDRGSDTQYF. The whole variable domain, filled in from reference TRBV7-3 and TRBJ2-3, reads GAGVSQTPSNKVTEKGKYVELRCDPISGHTALYWYRQSLGQGPEFLIYFQGTGAADDSGLPNDRFFAVRPEGSVSTLKIQRTERGDSAVYLCASSSRDRGSDTQYFGPGTRLTVL.